What follows describes a single TCR beta chain. Its antigen is not identified. Distinct nucleotide sequences in the sample also encode this CDR3. Primers for the PCR totalled 60 Vbeta and 13 Jbeta. Original processing methods: In a later analysis, approximately 80 million unique TCR beta chains included roughly 11 million shared by two or more donors. Here immunoSEQ multiplex PCR was the method, and the copy in TCRdb shows in-frame clones only, minus some. From that table come the V and J calls and clone size; the DNA was used to work out D and trimming. This table holds around 200,000 clones, roughly 90% found once. The sample is drawn from a study of cytomegalovirus exposure and HLA in healthy donors. The CDR3 runs 15 residues. V was pared by 4 bases and J by 4 bases, with 6 bases of the junction left unmatched. CDR1 and CDR2 from the germline V gene are ENHRY and SYGVKD. General study points: Follow-up analysis seemed to connect common viral pathogens with several of the most significant clusters identified. The authors later found TCR association rates varying by HLA locus, with DRB1 most and HLA-C fewest.

The TCR comes from a woman between 18 and 30 years old in good health and CMV-seronegative. The rearrangement uses TRBV10-3 and TRBJ1-5; 8 bases line up with TRBD1. Input material: PBMCs. The CDR3 loop reads CAISGQGRGNQPQHF. In DNA form, the CDR3 reads TGTGCCATCAGTGGACAGGGGAGGGGAAATCAGCCCCAGCATTTT.